This TCR beta chain came from a study of cytomegalovirus exposure and HLA in healthy donors. General study results and limits: It was taken for granted in presence/absence analyses that sequencing depth across donors was roughly uniform. It was in a later analysis that TCR association rates were seen to vary by HLA locus, highest for DRB1 and lowest for HLA-C.

PCR primers comprised 60 Vbeta and 13 Jbeta primers. Sequencing was performed with immunoSEQ multiplex PCR; in TCRdb, only in-frame clones are kept and a portion is missing. The sample shows about 180,000 clones, about four fifths of them seen only once. Concerning this clone: The target antigen is unknown.

This clonotype was obtained from a woman in her late teens or twenties in good health and CMV-seropositive. The sequenced material came from PBMCs.

CDR3 region: CASSVGAGFQETQYF. The CDR3 DNA sequence: TGTGCCAGCAGCGTAGGAGCGGGCTTCCAAGAGACCCAGTACTTC. The rearrangement links TRBV9 to TRBJ2-5; maybe TRBD2 (6 bases). Germline values: CDR1 SGDLS, CDR2 YYNGEE. The CDR3 is 15 amino acids. With 0 bases removed from V and 1 base from J, the gap between germline ends came to 10 bases. Full variable domain (remainder filled in from reference TRBV9 and TRBJ2-5): DSGVTQTPKHLITATGQRVTLRCSPRSGDLSVYWYQQSLDQGLQFLIQYYNGEERAKGNILERFSAQQFPDLHSELNLSSLELGDSALYFCASSVGAGFQETQYFGPGTRLLVL.